Sequencing of this TCR beta chain was carried out in a study of blood T cell repertoires in COVID-19. For the study at large: The origin of the acute and convalescent COVID-19 samples was the United States, Italy and Spain. In each case, the material was cDNA or gDNA derived from T cells, B-cell-depleted T cells, or PBMCs.

Original processing methods: For nucleated cells, counts were estimated from reference gene primer amplification. Assay used: immunoSEQ multiplex PCR; TCRdb lists only in-frame clones, some missing. D and trimming come from the DNA, and the V and J calls and clone size come from that table. The sample has approximately 76,000 clones, approximately 87% seen once. Sequencing was carried out using peripheral blood. This clonotype originated in an elderly man in a cohort sampled during active COVID-19.

In nucleotides, the CDR3 is TGTGCCAGCAGTCGGGACAGCCTCTCTGGAAACACCATATATTTT. This translates into CASSRDSLSGNTIYF. This chain uses TRBV6-2 or TRBV6-3 with TRBJ1-3, with 7 bases identical to TRBD1. CDR3 size: 15 residues. Germline trimming cut 5 bases from V and 0 bases from J; bases unmatched to any gene: 4. Germline V lookup: CDR1 MNHEY, CDR2 SVGEGT.